This T cell receptor (beta chain) was identified in a study of molecular identifiers for immune sequencing clone quantification. Study as a whole: Replicates partitioned RNA from around 20,000 or 100,000 naive CD8 cells into five parts, sequencing four. Study results and caveats: Naive cells had under 1% of molecules in clones above 20 RNA copies, effectors over 99%.

MiXCR, run by TCRdb on the PCR reads, gives a single entry per CDR3 protein. This sample has tens of thousands of distinct CDR3 sequences, with nearly 25% found just once. V lost 0 bases, J lost 5 bases, and 17 bases lay in between. The CDR3 is made up of 15 amino acids. The germline V gene has CDR1 DFQATT and CDR2 SNEGSKA (reference sequence). This clonotype was counted ten times or more. The antigen is not known. The source is a human donor in good health. Some libraries in this study had Jurkat cell RNA spiked in. The sequenced sample consisted of naive CD8+ T cells from blood, with Jurkat cell RNA spiked in. Documented subset: FACS-sorted CD8+CD4-CCR7+CD45RA+ naive T cells. V gene TRBV20-1 combines with J gene TRBJ2-7, with no clear D. The CDR3 nucleotides are TGCAGTGCTAGAGATAGTGGCTCCCATAGCCACGAGCAGTACTTC. It yields the protein CSARDSGSHSHEQYF.